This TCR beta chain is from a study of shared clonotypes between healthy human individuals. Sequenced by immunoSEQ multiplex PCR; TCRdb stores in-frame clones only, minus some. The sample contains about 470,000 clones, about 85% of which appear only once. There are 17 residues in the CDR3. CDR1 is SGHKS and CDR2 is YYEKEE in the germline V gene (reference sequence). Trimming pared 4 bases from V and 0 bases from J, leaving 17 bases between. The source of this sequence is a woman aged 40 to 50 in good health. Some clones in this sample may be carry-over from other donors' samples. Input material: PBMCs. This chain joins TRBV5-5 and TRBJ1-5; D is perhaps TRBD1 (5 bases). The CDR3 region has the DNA TGTGCCAGCAGCACCGGGACCTGGACTGATAGCAATCAGCCCCAGCATTTT. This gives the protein CASSTGTWTDSNQPQHF.